This is a list of T cell receptor beta chains from one sample in a study of cytomegalovirus exposure and HLA in healthy donors. The table came from immunoSEQ multiplex PCR; TCRdb's copy has only in-frame clones and leaves some out. This sample has about 210,000 clones, with 70% to 85% found just once. Sequencing was carried out using PBMCs. Every receptor here comes from a man between 35 and 55 years old in good health and CMV-seropositive. Both conserved end residues are part of each CDR3. The order of the fields is J gene, clone size, V gene, CDR3 protein. A row's size may be missing; if present it is once, few, many or a size class.

J: TRBJ1-2; size: once; V: TRBV5-8; CDR3: CASSSQLNYGYTF
J: TRBJ1-1; size: NA; V: TRBV27; CDR3: CASSPRQDNTEAFF
J: TRBJ1-2; size: NA; V: TRBV27; CDR3: CASRRARTGYGYTF
J: TRBJ2-1; size: NA; V: TRBV10-2; CDR3: CASIAGRENNEQFF
J: TRBJ2-2; size: NA; V: TRBV7-2; CDR3: CASSLASVGELFF
J: TRBJ2-7; size: NA; V: TRBV19; CDR3: CASSSRDSTYEQYF
J: TRBJ2-3; size: NA; V: TRBV5-5; CDR3: CASSLAAWGGRDTQYF
J: TRBJ2-7; size: NA; V: TRBV7-9; CDR3: CASSLTTGQETYEQYF
J: TRBJ1-2; size: NA; V: TRBV27; CDR3: CASSPTGGYGYTF
J: TRBJ1-4; size: NA; V: TRBV4-2; CDR3: CASSHNPKLSGANNEKLFF
J: TRBJ1-5; size: NA; V: TRBV18; CDR3: CASSQGGAGQPQHF
J: TRBJ2-5; size: few; V: TRBV19; CDR3: CASRTAGLETQYF
J: TRBJ2-7; size: NA; V: TRBV28; CDR3: CASSSPGQGASEQYF
J: TRBJ2-7; size: once; V: TRBV6-1; CDR3: CASTAGEGEQYF
J: TRBJ1-1; size: NA; V: TRBV18; CDR3: CASSDREGMNTEAFF
J: TRBJ2-2; size: NA; V: TRBV11-3; CDR3: CASSLGLAGVSTGELFF
J: TRBJ2-2; size: NA; V: TRBV18; CDR3: CASSPPEGGSTGELFF
J: TRBJ2-7; size: NA; V: TRBV10-2; CDR3: CASSRAGVVTSGRVEQYF
J: TRBJ1-6; size: NA; V: TRBV6-6; CDR3: CASSYVAENSPLHF
J: TRBJ1-6; size: NA; V: TRBV7-2; CDR3: CASSLRRGMVSPLHF
J: TRBJ2-3; size: NA; V: TRBV4-2; CDR3: CASSQDSGGAVADTQYF
J: TRBJ2-7; size: NA; V: TRBV7-8; CDR3: CASSLSGGTETYEQYF
J: TRBJ2-5; size: NA; V: TRBV10-3; CDR3: CAISEVGFGGSDSQARKTQYF
J: TRBJ1-5; size: few; V: TRBV5-6; CDR3: CASSLGQGAQPQHF
J: TRBJ2-2; size: NA; V: TRBV28; CDR3: CASTSAGELFF
J: TRBJ1-5; size: NA; V: TRBV4-3; CDR3: CASSQDWTRDQPQHF
J: TRBJ2-5; size: NA; V: TRBV4-3; CDR3: CASSQDLVPGETQYF
J: TRBJ2-5; size: NA; V: TRBV15; CDR3: CATSRDSGPIETQYF
J: TRBJ2-7; size: NA; V: TRBV5-4; CDR3: CASSLEWAGAYEQYF
J: TRBJ2-7; size: NA; V: TRBV9; CDR3: CASSPDSTPHYEQYF
J: TRBJ2-7; size: NA; V: TRBV11-2; CDR3: CASSFAWPSGSGYEQYF
J: TRBJ2-7; size: few; V: TRBV5-8; CDR3: CASSLGGGYFNEQYF
J: TRBJ2-5; size: once; V: TRBV18; CDR3: CASSPGQLGETQYF
J: TRBJ2-3; size: NA; V: TRBV5-1; CDR3: CASSSLAGGSDTQYF
J: TRBJ1-3; size: NA; V: TRBV13; CDR3: CASSSRTEGNTIYF
J: TRBJ2-5; size: few; V: TRBV5-4; CDR3: CASSPYQETQYF
J: TRBJ2-1; size: NA; V: TRBV5-1; CDR3: CASSPGGPGNEQFF
J: TRBJ1-1; size: few; V: TRBV7-3; CDR3: CASSLTPRGSRPGEEAFF
J: TRBJ1-1; size: NA; V: TRBV5-6; CDR3: CASSFPGQGASNTEAFF
J: TRBJ1-5; size: NA; V: TRBV28; CDR3: CASSFQGSGNQPQHF
J: TRBJ1-2; size: NA; V: TRBV4-1; CDR3: CASSQENGPYGYTF
J: TRBJ2-7; size: NA; V: TRBV6-6; CDR3: CASSLAGGPVYEQYF
J: TRBJ2-7; size: once; V: TRBV7-2; CDR3: CASSLEGGTRLGEQYF
J: TRBJ2-1; size: NA; V: TRBV21-1; CDR3: CAAVPVTGGFDEQFF
J: TRBJ2-3; size: NA; V: TRBV7-9; CDR3: CASSLGDRHNTDTQYF
J: TRBJ2-1; size: NA; V: TRBV2; CDR3: CASRDPRGQSSYNEQFF
J: TRBJ2-4; size: NA; V: TRBV4-3; CDR3: CASSQDLWVSGRAGAKNIQYF
J: TRBJ1-2; size: NA; V: TRBV28; CDR3: CASRQQPGQGSYGYTF
J: TRBJ2-3; size: few; V: TRBV28; CDR3: CAASRAADTQYF
J: TRBJ2-5; size: NA; V: TRBV19; CDR3: CASSMGNLLLKETQYF
J: TRBJ2-2; size: NA; V: TRBV4-1; CDR3: CASSYRDPQRDTGELFF
J: TRBJ2-1; size: NA; V: TRBV4-1; CDR3: CASSQISGRYNEQFF
J: TRBJ2-2; size: NA; V: TRBV6-6; CDR3: CASSSGLAGTTGELFF
J: NA; size: NA; V: TRBV28; CDR3: CASSLSQRSSYEQYF